The present T cell receptor beta chain was sequenced within a study of T-cell reconstitution after alpha-beta-depleted transplantation in children. Study-level points and caveats: After one year, T-cell counts and TCRbeta diversity mostly came from new T cells.

Trimming removed 1 base at V and 4 bases at J, with 10 bases between. In germline, CDR1 is SQVTM, CDR2 ANQGSEA. The CDR3 covers 13 residues. This clonotype was found a few times. What it binds is not known. TCRbeta library preparation incorporated unique molecular identifiers. TCRdb called the PCR reads again in MiXCR, with one record for every CDR3 protein. This table holds more than 200,000 distinct CDR3 sequences, roughly 15% found once. The V gene is TRBV29-1, the J gene TRBJ2-5, with unresolved D. The starting material was PBMCs, mostly from graft donor cells, obtained 360 days after TCRalphabeta/CD19-depleted stem cell transplant. This receptor was obtained from a male patient aged 2-9 years who had a stem cell transplant for acute lymphoblastic leukemia, so the T cells may come from the graft donor. This chain's CDR3 is CSVEVVTGETQYF. The CDR3 DNA reads as TGCAGCGTTGAAGTCGTCACGGGAGAGACCCAGTACTTC.